This entry concerns a single T cell receptor (beta chain). These data are taken from a study of T cells in Graves' hyperthyroidism and ophthalmopathy. RNA transcripts yielded amplified TCR beta CDR3 regions. HTBI primers were used for first-round RT-PCR of the TCR CDR3. TCRdb re-called the multiplex PCR reads with MiXCR, one entry per CDR3 protein. The sample contains 490,000 or so distinct CDR3 sequences, over 45% of which appear only once. Sequencing was done on a sample of peripheral blood or thyroid tissue (not recorded which). The source is an adult woman with Graves' disease, either hyperthyroidism or ophthalmopathy (not recorded which).

CDR3 DNA sequence: TGTGCCACTGATGATGCGAACACTGAAGCTTTCTTT. Translation: CATDDANTEAFF. The gene calls are TRBV10-3 and TRBJ1-1; D is undetermined. The CDR3 length is 12 residues. Trimming pared 10 bases from V and 1 base from J, leaving 10 bases between. Germline loops: CDR1 ENHRY, CDR2 SYGVKD.